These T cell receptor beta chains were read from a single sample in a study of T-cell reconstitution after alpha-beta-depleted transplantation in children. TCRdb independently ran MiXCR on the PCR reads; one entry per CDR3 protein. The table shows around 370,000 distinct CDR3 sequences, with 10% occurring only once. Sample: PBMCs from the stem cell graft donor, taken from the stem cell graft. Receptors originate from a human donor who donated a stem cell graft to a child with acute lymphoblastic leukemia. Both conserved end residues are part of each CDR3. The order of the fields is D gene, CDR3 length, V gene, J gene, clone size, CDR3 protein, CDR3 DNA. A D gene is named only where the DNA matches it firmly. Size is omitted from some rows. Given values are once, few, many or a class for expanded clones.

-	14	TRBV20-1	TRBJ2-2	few	CSARDGSNTGELFF	TGCAGTGCTAGAGATGGTTCGAACACCGGGGAGCTGTTTTTT
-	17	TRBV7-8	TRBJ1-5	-	CASSLAGQGVSNQPQHF	TGTGCCAGCAGCTTAGCGGGACAAGGGGTTAGCAATCAGCCCCAGCATTTT
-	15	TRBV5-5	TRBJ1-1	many	CASSWTQGLNTEAFF	TGTGCCAGCAGCTGGACACAGGGCCTGAACACTGAAGCTTTCTTT
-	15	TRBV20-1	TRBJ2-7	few	CSAADWDIGSYEQYF	TGCAGTGCAGCAGATTGGGACATCGGGTCCTACGAGCAGTACTTC
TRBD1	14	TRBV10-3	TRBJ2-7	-	CAIRSGTGGFEQYF	TGTGCCATCAGATCCGGGACAGGGGGCTTCGAGCAGTACTTC
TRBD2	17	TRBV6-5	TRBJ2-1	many	CASSYSALAGVYNEQFF	TGTGCCAGCAGTTACTCGGCGCTAGCGGGGGTTTACAATGAGCAGTTCTTC
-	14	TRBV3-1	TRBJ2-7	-	CASSHLRELGEQYF	TGTGCCAGCAGCCACCTCAGGGAGTTGGGGGAGCAGTACTTC
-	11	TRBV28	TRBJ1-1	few	CASSFLTEAFF	TGTGCCAGCAGTTTTTTAACTGAAGCTTTCTTT
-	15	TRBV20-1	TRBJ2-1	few	CSARDLLATYNEQFF	TGCAGTGCTAGAGATCTCCTAGCAACCTACAATGAGCAGTTCTTC
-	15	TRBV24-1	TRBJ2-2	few	CATSDGVANTGELFF	TGTGCCACCAGTGATGGGGTTGCGAACACCGGGGAGCTGTTTTTT
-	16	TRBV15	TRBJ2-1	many	CATSRDRGRGGDEQFF	TGTGCCACCAGCAGAGATCGAGGCCGCGGAGGGGATGAGCAGTTCTTC
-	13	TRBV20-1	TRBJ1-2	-	CSAREGRVDGYTF	TGCAGTGCTAGAGAGGGGCGGGTGGATGGCTACACCTTC
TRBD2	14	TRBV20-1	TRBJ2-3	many	CSARVFGRLDTQYF	TGCAGTGCTAGAGTGTTCGGGAGGCTGGATACGCAGTATTTT
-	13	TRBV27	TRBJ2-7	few	CASSLSVSYEQYF	TGTGCCAGCAGTTTATCGGTCTCCTACGAGCAGTACTTC
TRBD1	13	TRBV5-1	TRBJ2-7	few	CASSGTGLLEQYF	TGCGCCAGCTCGGGGACAGGTCTACTAGAGCAGTACTTC
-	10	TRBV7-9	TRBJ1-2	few	CASSPYGYTF	TGTGCCAGCTCCCCCTATGGCTACACCTTC
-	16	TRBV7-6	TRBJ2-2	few	CASSSAGATNTGELFF	TGTGCCAGCAGCTCCGCGGGGGCGACGAACACCGGGGAGCTGTTTTTT
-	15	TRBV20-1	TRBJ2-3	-	CSARGPAGGTDTQYF	TGCAGTGCTAGGGGACCAGCGGGCGGCACAGATACGCAGTATTTT
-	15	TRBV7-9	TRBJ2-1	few	CASRPRSSASNEQFF	TGTGCCAGCCGCCCGAGGAGTTCGGCTAGCAATGAGCAGTTCTTC
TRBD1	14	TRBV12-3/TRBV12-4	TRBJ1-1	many	CASSETGMNTEAFF	TGTGCCAGCAGTGAGACAGGGATGAACACTGAAGCTTTCTTT
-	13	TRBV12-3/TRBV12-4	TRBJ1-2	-	CASSLPGDSGYTF	TGTGCCAGCAGTTTGCCAGGGGACTCTGGCTACACCTTC
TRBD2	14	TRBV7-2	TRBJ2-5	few	CASSGGGVQETQYF	TGTGCCAGCAGCGGGGGGGGAGTCCAAGAGACCCAGTACTTC
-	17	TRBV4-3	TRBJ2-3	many	CASSQVAGLALGGTQYF	TGCGCCAGCAGCCAAGTCGCAGGACTGGCGCTTGGTGGTACGCAGTATTTT
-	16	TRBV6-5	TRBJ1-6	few	CASSYSKPSDNSPLHF	TGTGCCAGCAGTTACTCGAAACCCTCGGATAATTCACCCCTCCACTTT